This T cell receptor beta chain came from a study of blood T cell repertoires in COVID-19. As for the study in general: Spain, Italy and the United States supplied samples that represented acute and convalescent COVID-19.

This study enrolled people aged about 18 to 100 from around 25 US geographic areas. Membership in each cohort depended on participant-reported clinical history. All exposed participants met a person with COVID-19 within 2 weeks before entering the study. Produced via immunoSEQ multiplex PCR; TCRdb's table is partial and in-frame only. The repertoire holds 350,000 or so clones, with about nine tenths as singletons. CDR1 and CDR2 (germline): SEHNR, FQNEAQ (reference sequence). V lost 10 bases to trimming and J lost 8 bases, with 18 bases between them. The CDR3 consists of 13 residues. The chain has TRBV7-9 and TRBJ2-1, with TRBD1 as a possible D gene (6 bases). This TCR came from a woman in her twenties or thirties who had been exposed to COVID-19. The sequenced sample was PBMCs or T cells enriched from blood (not recorded which). CDR3 in amino acids: CATSRAGAHEQFF. CDR3 coding DNA: TGTGCCACCTCCAGGGCAGGGGCCCATGAGCAGTTCTTC.